A selection of T cell receptor beta chains follows, all from one sample in a study of blood T cell repertoires in COVID-19. Data came from immunoSEQ multiplex PCR; TCRdb stores just in-frame clones and leaves some out. Of 190,000 or so clones detected, around 88% appear once; the ten largest clones hold around 4.5%. Sequencing was done on a sample of PBMCs or T cells enriched from blood (not recorded which). The receptors originated from a woman in her twenties or thirties who had been exposed to COVID-19. CDR3s include the opening cysteine and the closing phenylalanine or tryptophan. D genes are given only for firm matches. Some rows have no size entry. The others give once, few or many, or a class for an expanded clone.

TRBD1 | TRBJ2-7 | - | TRBV20-1 | TGCAGTGCTAGTGATGGACAGGCTGACGAGCAGTACTTC | CSASDGQADEQYF
- | TRBJ1-4 | - | TRBV7-9 | TGTGCCAGCAAGAGAGATCAGGTGGTCGAAAAACTGTTTTTT | CASKRDQVVEKLFF
TRBD1 | TRBJ1-6 | few | TRBV18 | TGTGCCAGCTCACCACCCGGGACAGGGTGGAATTCACCCCTCCACTTT | CASSPPGTGWNSPLHF
TRBD1 | TRBJ1-2 | - | TRBV12-3/TRBV12-4 | TGTGCCAGCAGTTCTGGGACAGTCTATGGCTACACCTTC | CASSSGTVYGYTF
TRBD2 | TRBJ2-5 | - | TRBV24-1 | TGTGCCACCAGTGTTAGCGGGGGGCAAGGGACCCAGTACTTC | CATSVSGGQGTQYF
- | TRBJ2-1 | - | TRBV10-3 | TGTGCCATCAACCCAGGGGTTGGCATCTCGGGTAATGAGCAGTTCTTC | CAINPGVGISGNEQFF
- | TRBJ1-2 | - | TRBV3-1/TRBV3-2 | TGTGCCAGCAGCCCTTCACAGGTTAACTATGGCTACACCTTC | CASSPSQVNYGYTF
TRBD2 | TRBJ2-1 | - | TRBV5-6 | TGTGCCAGCAGCCCGATGGGCGGGGGGTCCTCCCTCTTCAATGAGCAGTTCTTC | CASSPMGGGSSLFNEQFF
- | TRBJ2-7 | few | TRBV5-6 | TGTGCCAGCAGCTTGAGCAACGAGCAGTACTTC | CASSLSNEQYF
- | TRBJ1-1 | - | TRBV15 | TGTGCCACCAGCCGGGGAGGGGGGGTCACTGAAGCTTTCTTT | CATSRGGGVTEAFF
TRBD1 | TRBJ1-1 | - | TRBV20-1 | TGCAAAGGACAGGGTAACACTGAAGCTTTCTTT | CKGQGNTEAFF